This TCR beta chain was identified in a study of cytomegalovirus exposure and HLA in healthy donors. Study information: Findings of an earlier analysis included some 120 million unique TCR beta sequences from roughly 200 million T cells.

This clone turned up a few times. No antigen is known for it. Study conclusions and caveats: Among donors in an Asian-associated ancestry cluster, a later analysis reportedly found fewer N-insertions than the roughly 700-donor mean. A later analysis, which compared TCR beta chains of equal frequency, found the HLA-associated ones more clonally expanded.

Germline V gene lookup returns CDR1 SGDLS and CDR2 YYNGEE. This CDR3 comprises 16 residues. Trimming stripped 0 bases from V and 0 bases from J, with 10 bases between. Healthy people donating bone marrow made up the donors. PCR employed 60 Vbeta and 13 Jbeta primers. Assay used: immunoSEQ multiplex PCR; TCRdb lists only in-frame clones, some missing. Of 110,000 to 150,000 clones listed, over 70% are singletons. This receptor was obtained from a male donor in good health and CMV-seronegative. The chain is built from TRBV9 and TRBJ1-3; D is unresolved. Sequencing was done on a sample of PBMCs. CDR3 nucleotide sequence: TGTGCCAGCAGCGTAGAACCAGTTGGCTCTGGAAACACCATATATTTT. Translating it yields CASSVEPVGSGNTIYF.